Here is one T cell receptor beta chain with its context. The CDR3 totals 16 residues. The junction had 8 bases not matched to a gene; V was cut back by 0 bases and J by 6 bases. Per germline, CDR1 SGHRS and CDR2 YFSETQ. The source of the sample is a study of blood T cell repertoires in COVID-19. Across the whole study: Samples of COVID-19 (acute and convalescent) were obtained from the United States, Italy and Spain. The analysed material was cDNA or gDNA that came from T cells, B-cell-depleted T cells, or PBMCs.

As handled by the study authors: Amplification of reference gene primers was used by the study to estimate nucleated cell counts. The data were produced by immunoSEQ multiplex PCR, yet TCRdb's version contains in-frame clones alone and is incomplete. The DNA gave D and trimming, while V, J and clone size come from that table. In the table there are 30,000 to 45,000 clones, 85% of which are singletons. Material for sequencing was peripheral blood. V usage is TRBV5-1 and J usage is TRBJ2-4; 8 bases agree with TRBD2. This receptor was taken from a human donor in a cohort sampled during active COVID-19. CDR3 coding DNA: TGCGCCAGCAGCTTGGTCAGGACGGGAGGGGGAAACATTCAGTACTTC. Translation: CASSLVRTGGGNIQYF. The full variable domain, rest sourced from reference TRBV5-1 and TRBJ2-4, is KAGVTQTPRYLIKTRGQQVTLSCSPISGHRSVSWYQQTPGQGLQFLFEYFSETQRNKGNFPGRFSGRQFSNSRSEMNVSTLELGDSALYLCASSLVRTGGGNIQYFGAGTRLSVL.